One sample yielded the 10 T cell receptor beta chains listed below, sequenced in a study of blood T cell repertoires in COVID-19. Profiling relied on immunoSEQ multiplex PCR, and the TCRdb table lists in-frame clones only, not all of them. The sample comprises 200,000 to 300,000 clones, more than 85% of which are singletons, and roughly 2.7% rests with the top ten. The sample consisted of peripheral blood. The receptors derive from a person aged 18 to 30 with COVID-19, enrolled during active disease.

A remark on this clone: Other DNA sequences in the sample encode the same CDR3. The chain combines TRBV3-1 (or the pseudogene TRBV3-2) with TRBJ2-7, with 14 bases that match TRBD2. The CDR3 totals 14 residues. Germline values: CDR1 LGHDT, CDR2 YNNKEL (reference sequence). Losses at the gene ends were 6 bases for V and 5 bases for J; bases not matched to a gene: 3. CDR3 protein: CASSLGLAGDEQYF. The CDR3, as DNA: TGTGCCAGCAGTTTGGGACTAGCGGGAGACGAGCAGTACTTC.

This clone was recorded once. The chain combines TRBV28 with TRBJ2-7; the match to TRBD2 covers 10 bases. Germline V gene lookup returns CDR1 MDHEN and CDR2 SYDVKM. This CDR3 is 14 amino acids long. With 5 bases clipped from V and 7 bases from J, the junction kept 8 bases outside the gene matches. The CDR3 here is CASSPRSGRNEQYF. In DNA, the CDR3 is TGTGCCAGCAGTCCCCGTAGCGGGAGGAATGAGCAGTACTTC.

V and J are TRBV25-1 and TRBJ2-7, with D possibly TRBD1 on 6 matching bases. CDR3 length: 14 amino acids. Germline CDR1 MGHDK, CDR2 SYGVNS. The V and J ends lost 9 bases and 7 bases respectively, with 22 bases between them. CDR3 protein: CARSRDKDELEQYF. The CDR3 nucleotides read TGTGCCAGGTCACGGGACAAGGACGAGTTGGAGCAGTACTTC.

V and J are TRBV7-9 and TRBJ1-5, with D hard to call. V lost 1 base and J lost 5, with 15 bases in between. Germline loops: CDR1 SEHNR, CDR2 FQNEAQ (reference sequence). The CDR3 totals 16 residues. In DNA form, the CDR3 reads TGTGCCAGCAGCTTAGGTGTGGCAGAGGGCCATCAGCCCCAGCATTTT. Translation gives CASSLGVAEGHQPQHF.

The gene calls are TRBV12-2 and TRBJ1-5; the table names TRBD1, a call not compared with the DNA. TRBV12-2 is assigned pseudogene status. The CDR3 is 16 amino acids. CDR3 sequence (DNA): TGTGCAAGTCGCTTAGGGGGCGTGGCAAGCAATCAGCCCCAGCATTTT. Translating gives CASRLGGVASNQPQHF.

This sequence joins TRBV6-4 and TRBJ2-7; TRBD2 matches 11 bases. Trimming at V came to 4 bases and at J to 0 bases, leaving 2 bases not matched to a gene. CDR3 length: 15 amino acids. From germline, CDR1 is MRHNA and CDR2 SNTAGT. CDR3 coding DNA: TGTGCCAGCAGTGTAGCGGGAGGGAGCTCCTACGAGCAGTACTTC. Translation gives CASSVAGGSSYEQYF.

Only one count was recorded for this clone. The junction departs from germline at one end; a sequencing error may be responsible. V is TRBV7-9 and J is TRBJ2-7, with D tentatively TRBD2 (5 bases). This CDR3 region has 11 residues. Looked up from germline, CDR1 is SEHNR and CDR2 is FQNEAQ (reference sequence). CDR3 DNA: TGTGCCAGCAGCTTAGCTGGCGGGCAAATATTC. Translation gives CASSLAGGQIF.

V usage is TRBV3-1 (or the pseudogene TRBV3-2) and J usage is TRBJ1-1; TRBD1 agrees at 7 bases. The CDR3 is made up of 15 amino acids. Germline V CDR1 and CDR2: LGHDT, YNNKEL (reference sequence). Trimming took 2 bases from V and 2 from J; bases not matched to a gene: 5. CDR3 coding DNA: TGTGCCAGCAGCCAATGGGACAGACTTAACACTGAAGCTTTCTTT. Protein product: CASSQWDRLNTEAFF.

This rearrangement joins TRBV27 to TRBJ2-1; 9 bases match TRBD1. CDR1 MNHEY and CDR2 SMNVEV come from the germline V gene (reference sequence). Trimming cost V 6 bases and J 6 bases; bases outside gene matches: 6. The CDR3 is made up of 14 amino acids. CDR3 region: CASSSGQGINEQFF. CDR3 nucleotides: TGTGCCAGCAGCTCGGGACAGGGTATCAATGAGCAGTTCTTC.

This clone is a singleton in its sample. This chain connects TRBV21-1 to TRBJ1-2; TRBD1, the D gene given by the table, was not confirmed from the DNA. TRBV21-1 is termed a pseudogene. The CDR3 totals 14 residues. The CDR3 here is CASSKVPGSSGYTF. In DNA form, the CDR3 reads TGTGCCAGCAGCAAGGTTCCAGGGTCCAGCGGCTACACCTTC.